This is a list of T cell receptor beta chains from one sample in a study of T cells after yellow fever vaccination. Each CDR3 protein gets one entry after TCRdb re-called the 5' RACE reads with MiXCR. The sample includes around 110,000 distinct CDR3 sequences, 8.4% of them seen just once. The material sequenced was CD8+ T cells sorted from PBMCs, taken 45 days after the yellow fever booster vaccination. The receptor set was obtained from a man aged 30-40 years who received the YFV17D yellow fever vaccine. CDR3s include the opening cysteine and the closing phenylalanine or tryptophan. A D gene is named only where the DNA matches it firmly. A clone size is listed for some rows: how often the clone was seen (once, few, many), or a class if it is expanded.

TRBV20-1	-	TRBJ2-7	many	TGCAGTGCTGGAAGGCTTGGGTCGAGCTCCTACGAGCAGTACTTC	CSAGRLGSSSYEQYF
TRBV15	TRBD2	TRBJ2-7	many	TGTGCCACCAGCAGAGATACCAGCGGGAGGTACGAGCAGTACTTC	CATSRDTSGRYEQYF
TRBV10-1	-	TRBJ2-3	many	TGCGCCAGCAGTGGGGGAGAGGCCACATATACGCAGTATTTT	CASSGGEATYTQYF
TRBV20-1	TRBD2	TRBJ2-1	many	TGCAGTGCTAGAGTCCTTACTAGCGGGATCTACAATGAGCAGTTCTTC	CSARVLTSGIYNEQFF
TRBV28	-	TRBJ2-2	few	TGTGCCAGCACCCCTTATGGGGGGAGGCTCAGGGCCGGGGAGCTGTTTTTT	CASTPYGGRLRAGELFF
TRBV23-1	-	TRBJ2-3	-	TGCGGGGGGACACGCGGGACGCAGTATTTT	CGGTRGTQYF
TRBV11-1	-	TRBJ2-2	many	TGTGCCAGCAGCTTAGCGCAGTTAGGACTACGCCCCACCGGGGAGCTGTTTTTT	CASSLAQLGLRPTGELFF
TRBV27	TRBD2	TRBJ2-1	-	TGTGCCAGCAGTTTGAGTAGCGGGAGTGGCTACAATGAGCAGTTCTTC	CASSLSSGSGYNEQFF
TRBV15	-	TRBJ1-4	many	TGTGCCACCAGCAGAGACCCCCTCGGAAGGGCAACTAATGAAAAACTGTTTTTT	CATSRDPLGRATNEKLFF
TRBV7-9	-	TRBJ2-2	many	TGTGCCAGCACTCCGTCGGGGACCGGGGAGCTGTTTTTT	CASTPSGTGELFF
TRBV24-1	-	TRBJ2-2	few	TGTGCCACCAGTTTAACTAAGACCGGGGAGCTGTTTTTT	CATSLTKTGELFF
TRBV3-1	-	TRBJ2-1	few	TGTGCCAGCAGCCAACCAGCGTTCGGGAGCTCCTACAATGAGCAGTTCTTC	CASSQPAFGSSYNEQFF
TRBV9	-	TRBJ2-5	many	TGTGCCAGCAGCGCTGGGACCCAGTACTTC	CASSAGTQYF
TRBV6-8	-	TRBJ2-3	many	TGTGCCAGCAGTCAGAGTGCAGATACGCAGTATTTT	CASSQSADTQYF
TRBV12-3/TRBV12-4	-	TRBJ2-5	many	TGTGCCAGCAGTTTAGTGGCAGGGTTCGGGACCCAGTACTTC	CASSLVAGFGTQYF
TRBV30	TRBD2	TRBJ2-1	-	TGTGCCTGGAGGACTAGCGGGTACAATGAGCAGTTCTTC	CAWRTSGYNEQFF
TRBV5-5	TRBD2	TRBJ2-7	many	TGTGCCAGCAGCTGGACTAGCGGGAGCTACGAGCAGTACTTC	CASSWTSGSYEQYF
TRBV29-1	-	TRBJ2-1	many	TGCAGCGTTCAAGTCAATAATGAGCAGTTCTTC	CSVQVNNEQFF
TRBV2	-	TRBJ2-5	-	TGTGCCAGCAACAGGGAAGAGACCCAGTACTTC	CASNREETQYF
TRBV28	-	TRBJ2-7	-	TGTGCCAGCAGTGACCTCAGGGGTGGCAACGAGCAGTACTTC	CASSDLRGGNEQYF